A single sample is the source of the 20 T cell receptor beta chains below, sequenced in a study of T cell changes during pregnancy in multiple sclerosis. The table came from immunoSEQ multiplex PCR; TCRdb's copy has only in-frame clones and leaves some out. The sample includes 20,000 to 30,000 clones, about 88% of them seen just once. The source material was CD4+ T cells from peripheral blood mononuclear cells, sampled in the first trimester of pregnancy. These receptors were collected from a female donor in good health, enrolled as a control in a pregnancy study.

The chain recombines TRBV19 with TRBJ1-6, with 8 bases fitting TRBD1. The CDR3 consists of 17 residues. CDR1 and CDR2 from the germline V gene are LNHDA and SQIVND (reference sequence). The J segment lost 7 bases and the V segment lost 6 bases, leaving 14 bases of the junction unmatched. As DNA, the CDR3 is TGTGCCAGTAGATCCCCCGGTGGACAGGGACCCAATTCACCCCTCCACTTT. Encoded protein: CASRSPGGQGPNSPLHF.

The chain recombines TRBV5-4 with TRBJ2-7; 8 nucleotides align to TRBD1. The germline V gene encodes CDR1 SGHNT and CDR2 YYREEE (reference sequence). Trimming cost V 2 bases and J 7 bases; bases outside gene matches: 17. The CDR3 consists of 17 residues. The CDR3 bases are TGTGCCAGCAGCTTAGAGGTAGGAGTCAGGGGGCCGGGTGAGCAGTACTTC. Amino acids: CASSLEVGVRGPGEQYF.

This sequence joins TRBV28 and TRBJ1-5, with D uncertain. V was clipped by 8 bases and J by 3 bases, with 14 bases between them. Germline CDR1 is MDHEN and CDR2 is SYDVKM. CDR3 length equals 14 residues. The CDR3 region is CASVKSGSNQPQHF. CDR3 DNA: TGTGCCAGCGTAAAATCGGGGTCCAATCAGCCCCAGCATTTT.

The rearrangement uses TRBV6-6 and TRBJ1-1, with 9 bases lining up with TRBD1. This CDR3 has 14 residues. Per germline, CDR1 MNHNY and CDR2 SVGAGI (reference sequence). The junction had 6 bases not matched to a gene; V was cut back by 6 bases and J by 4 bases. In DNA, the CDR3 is TGTGCCAGCAGCCAGACAGGGGGGGCCACTGAAGCTTTCTTT. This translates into CASSQTGGATEAFF.

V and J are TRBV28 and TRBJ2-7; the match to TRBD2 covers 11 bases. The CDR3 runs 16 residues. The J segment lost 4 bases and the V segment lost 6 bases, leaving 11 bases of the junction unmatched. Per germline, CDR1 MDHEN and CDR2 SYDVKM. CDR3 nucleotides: TGTGCCAGCAGCCAGATTAGCGGGAGGGGGAGGTACGAGCAGTACTTC. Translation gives CASSQISGRGRYEQYF.

The CDR3 sequence: CASSPGRTALATNEKLFF. The CDR3 DNA sequence: TGTGCCAGCAGCCCAGGACGGACAGCGCTTGCAACTAATGAAAAACTGTTTTTT. This chain connects TRBV7-2 to TRBJ1-4; maybe TRBD1 (6 bases). CDR1 is SGHTA, CDR2 FQGNSA, per germline. The CDR3 loop spans 18 amino acids. Between the trimmed V and J ends, which lost 5 bases and 0 bases, there was a span of 19 bases.

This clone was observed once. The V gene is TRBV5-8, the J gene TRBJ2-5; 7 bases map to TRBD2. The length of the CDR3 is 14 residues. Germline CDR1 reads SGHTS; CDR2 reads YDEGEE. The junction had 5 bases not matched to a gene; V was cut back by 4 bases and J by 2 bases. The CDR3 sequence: CASSLEGLQETQYF. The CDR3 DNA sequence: TGTGCCAGCAGCCTGGAGGGACTACAAGAGACCCAGTACTTC.

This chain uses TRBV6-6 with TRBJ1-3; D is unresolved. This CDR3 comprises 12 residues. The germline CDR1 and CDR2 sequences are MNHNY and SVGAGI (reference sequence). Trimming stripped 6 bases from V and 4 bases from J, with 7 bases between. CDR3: CASRASGNTIYF. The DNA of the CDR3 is TGTGCCAGCAGGGCATCGGGAAACACCATATATTTT.

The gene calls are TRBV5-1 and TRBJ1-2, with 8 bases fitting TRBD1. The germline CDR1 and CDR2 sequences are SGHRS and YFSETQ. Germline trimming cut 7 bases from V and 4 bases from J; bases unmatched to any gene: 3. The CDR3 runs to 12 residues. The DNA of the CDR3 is TGCGCCAGCGGACAGGGTGCCTATGGCTACACCTTC. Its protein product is CASGQGAYGYTF.

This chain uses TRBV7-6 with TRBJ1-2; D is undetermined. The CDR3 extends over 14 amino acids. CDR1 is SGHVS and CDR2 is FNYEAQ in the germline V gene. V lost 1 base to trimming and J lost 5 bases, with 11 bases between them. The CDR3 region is CASSLDAGGYGYTF. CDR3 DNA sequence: TGTGCCAGCAGCTTAGACGCCGGCGGGTATGGCTACACCTTC.

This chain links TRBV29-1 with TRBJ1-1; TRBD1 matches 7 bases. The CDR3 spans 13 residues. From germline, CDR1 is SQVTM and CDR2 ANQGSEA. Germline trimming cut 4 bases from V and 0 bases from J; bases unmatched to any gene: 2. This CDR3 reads CSVGTGLNTEAFF. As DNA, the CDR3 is TGCAGCGTTGGGACAGGCCTGAACACTGAAGCTTTCTTT.

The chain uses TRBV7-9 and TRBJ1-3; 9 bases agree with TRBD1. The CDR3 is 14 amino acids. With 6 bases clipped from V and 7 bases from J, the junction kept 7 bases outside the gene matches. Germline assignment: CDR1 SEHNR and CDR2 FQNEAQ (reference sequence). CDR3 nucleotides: TGTGCCAGCAGTTCACAGGGGGCGCGGAACACCATATATTTT. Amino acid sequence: CASSSQGARNTIYF.

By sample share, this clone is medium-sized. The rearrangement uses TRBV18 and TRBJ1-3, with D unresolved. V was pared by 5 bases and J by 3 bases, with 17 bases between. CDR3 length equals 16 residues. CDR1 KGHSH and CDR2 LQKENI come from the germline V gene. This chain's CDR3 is CASSTTKVDYGNTIYF. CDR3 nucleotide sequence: TGTGCCAGCTCAACCACTAAGGTAGACTATGGAAACACCATATATTTT.

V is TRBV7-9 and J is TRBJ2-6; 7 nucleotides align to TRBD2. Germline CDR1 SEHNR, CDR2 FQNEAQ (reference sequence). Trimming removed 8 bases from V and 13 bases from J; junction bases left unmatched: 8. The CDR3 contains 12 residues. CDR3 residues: CASLGGGRVLTF. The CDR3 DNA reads TGTGCCAGCCTGGGGGGGGGACGGGTCCTGACTTTC.

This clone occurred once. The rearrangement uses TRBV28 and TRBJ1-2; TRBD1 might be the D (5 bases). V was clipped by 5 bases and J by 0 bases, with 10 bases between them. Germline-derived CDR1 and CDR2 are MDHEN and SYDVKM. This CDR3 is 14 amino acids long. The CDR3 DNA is TGTGCCAGCAGTATCACAGGAGCTAACTATGGCTACACCTTC. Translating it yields CASSITGANYGYTF.

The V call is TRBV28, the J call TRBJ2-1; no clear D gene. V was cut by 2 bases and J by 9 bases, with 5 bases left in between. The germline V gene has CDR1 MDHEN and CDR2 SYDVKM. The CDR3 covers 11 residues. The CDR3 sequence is CASSLPSEQFF. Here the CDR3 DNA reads TGTGCCAGCAGTTTACCGAGTGAGCAGTTCTTC.

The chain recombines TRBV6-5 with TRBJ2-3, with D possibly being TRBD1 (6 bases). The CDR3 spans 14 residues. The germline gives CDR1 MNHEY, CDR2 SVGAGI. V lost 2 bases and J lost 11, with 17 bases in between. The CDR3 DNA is TGTGCCAGCAGTTACGGGGACACCCTCACTCGGCAGTATTTT. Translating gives CASSYGDTLTRQYF.

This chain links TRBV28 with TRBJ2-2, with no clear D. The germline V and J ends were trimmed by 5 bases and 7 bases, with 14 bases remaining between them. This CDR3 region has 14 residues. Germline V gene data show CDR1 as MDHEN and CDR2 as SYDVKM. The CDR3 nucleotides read TGTGCCAGCAGTAACGCCTTAGTTGGCGGGGAGCTGTTTTTT. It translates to CASSNALVGGELFF.

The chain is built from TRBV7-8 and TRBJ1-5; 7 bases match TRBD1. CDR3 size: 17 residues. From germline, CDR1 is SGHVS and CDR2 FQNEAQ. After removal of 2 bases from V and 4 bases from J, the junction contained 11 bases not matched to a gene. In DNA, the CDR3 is TGTGCCAGCAGCTTACCCAGACGACAGGGTCTGAATCAGCCCCAGCATTTT. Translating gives CASSLPRRQGLNQPQHF.

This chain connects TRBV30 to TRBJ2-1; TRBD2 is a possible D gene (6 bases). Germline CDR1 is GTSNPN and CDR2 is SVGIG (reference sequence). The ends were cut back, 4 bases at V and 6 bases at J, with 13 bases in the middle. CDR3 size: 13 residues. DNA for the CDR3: TGTGCCTGGACTCGGGACTTTCTCAATGAGCAGTTCTTC. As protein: CAWTRDFLNEQFF.